These T cell receptor beta chains were read from a single sample in a study of memory CD4+ T cells and cytomegalovirus serostatus. Profiling relied on immunoSEQ multiplex PCR, and the TCRdb table lists in-frame clones only, not all of them. The repertoire holds roughly 50,000 clones, with roughly 80% as singletons. The sequencing sample was made of memory CD4+ T cells from blood. The receptors shown here come from an adult in good health and CMV-seronegative. CDR3s include the opening cysteine and the closing phenylalanine or tryptophan. D genes are given only for firm matches. A clone size is listed for some rows: how often the clone was seen (once, few, many), or a class if it is expanded.

>12|TRBJ1-2|-|TRBV6-1|-
CASSEAIAGYTF
TGTGCCAGCAGTGAAGCTATCGCCGGCTACACCTTC
>12|TRBJ1-2|-|TRBV6-1|-
CASRNNDYGYTF
TGTGCCAGCAGGAACAACGACTATGGCTACACCTTC
>15|TRBJ2-1|-|TRBV29-1|once
CSVGAGRLSYNEQFF
TGCAGCGTTGGGGCTGGGAGGCTTTCGTACAATGAGCAGTTCTTC
>11|TRBJ1-1|-|TRBV5-1|once
CASRLEDEAFF
TGCGCCAGCAGATTAGAGGATGAAGCTTTCTTT
>13|TRBJ2-3|-|TRBV6-5|-
CASSPGGIDTQYF
TGTGCCAGCAGCCCCGGGGGTATAGATACGCAGTATTTT
>17|TRBJ1-6|-|TRBV6-1|once
CASSEVGGSSYNSPLHF
TGTGCCAGCAGTGAAGTAGGCGGAAGCTCCTATAATTCACCCCTCCACTTT
>16|TRBJ2-1|TRBD1|TRBV6-6|few
CASSQGVQGPQGEQFF
TGTGCCAGCAGTCAGGGGGTACAGGGTCCGCAAGGTGAGCAGTTCTTC
>15|TRBJ2-1|TRBD2|TRBV28|-
CASSLDLAGLNEQFF
TGTGCCAGCAGTTTGGACCTAGCGGGGCTGAATGAGCAGTTCTTC
>15|TRBJ2-6|TRBD1|TRBV5-1|-
CASNEGQGGPNVLTF
TGCGCCAGCAACGAAGGACAGGGAGGACCCAACGTCCTGACTTTC
>11|TRBJ1-1|-|TRBV6-1|-
CASSERGEAFF
TGTGCCAGCAGTGAAAGGGGCGAAGCTTTCTTT
>13|TRBJ1-1|-|TRBV6-6|once
CASSPVLNTEAFF
TGTGCCAGCAGTCCCGTCTTGAACACTGAAGCTTTCTTT
>18|TRBJ2-7|-|TRBV12-5|-
CASGLVKQANWFPYEQYF
TGTGCTAGTGGTTTGGTAAAACAGGCCAACTGGTTTCCTTACGAGCAGTACTTC
>12|TRBJ1-2|-|TRBV7-9|-
CASSLGTVGYTF
TGTGCCAGCAGCTTAGGGACAGTTGGCTACACCTTC
>12|TRBJ1-5|-|TRBV6-1|once
CASSERAQPQHF
TGTGCCAGCAGTGAAAGGGCTCAGCCCCAGCATTTT
>11|TRBJ1-3|-|TRBV12-5|medium-sized
CASGLGNTIYF
TGTGCTAGTGGTTTGGGGAACACCATATATTTT
>15|TRBJ1-5|-|TRBV4-1|few
CASSLRWDTPLPQHF
TGCGCCAGCAGCCTAAGATGGGACACCCCGCTGCCCCAGCATTTT
>12|TRBJ1-1|-|TRBV29-1|few
CSVDRVNTEAFF
TGCAGCGTTGACCGGGTGAACACTGAAGCTTTCTTT
>13|TRBJ1-1|-|TRBV29-1|-
CSVVKGLNTEAFF
TGCAGCGTTGTAAAGGGGTTGAACACTGAAGCTTTCTTT
>16|TRBJ1-1|-|TRBV27|-
CASSYNRAPLNTEAFF
TGTGCCAGCAGTTATAACAGGGCCCCCTTGAACACTGAAGCTTTCTTT
>16|TRBJ1-2|TRBD1|TRBV7-9|-
CASSFGTGGGNSGYTF
TGTGCCAGCAGCTTTGGGACAGGGGGAGGTAACTCAGGCTACACCTTC
>15|TRBJ1-1|TRBD1|TRBV9|-
CASSARTGADTEAFF
TGTGCCAGCAGCGCCCGGACAGGGGCGGACACTGAAGCTTTCTTT
>14|TRBJ2-5|TRBD2|TRBV5-1|-
CASSLTSGAQTQYF
TGCGCCAGCAGCTTGACTAGCGGGGCACAGACCCAGTACTTC
>11|TRBJ2-5|-|TRBV30|-
CAWNIQETQYF
TGTGCCTGGAATATCCAAGAGACCCAGTACTTC